Here is one T cell receptor (beta chain) with its context. The data were taken from a study of T cells in Graves' hyperthyroidism and ophthalmopathy. Researchers barred patients who had uncontrolled infection, other autoimmune disease, pregnancy or lactation. Germline loops: CDR1 MNHNS, CDR2 SASEGT. Trimming removed 8 bases from V and 5 bases from J, with 6 bases in between. The CDR3 extends over 10 amino acids. RNA transcripts gave rise to amplified TCR beta CDR3 regions. The TCR CDR3 was amplified in a first-round RT-PCR using the HTBI primer set. From the multiplex PCR reads, TCRdb called clonotypes with MiXCR, one entry per CDR3 protein. In the table there are about 210,000 distinct CDR3 sequences, 15% to 20% of which are singletons.

This TCR came from a man aged 45-65 years with Graves' hyperthyroidism. The chain carries TRBV6-1 and TRBJ2-5; no definite D call. Sequencing was done on a sample of blood. The CDR3, as DNA: TGTGCCAGCGGGGTGGAGACCCAGTACTTC. Translated: CASGVETQYF.